The entry that follows covers one T cell receptor beta chain sequence. Via MiXCR, TCRdb re-called the RT-PCR reads, giving one row per CDR3 protein. The data show hundreds of thousands of distinct CDR3 sequences, approximately 15% seen once. Per the germline V gene, CDR1 is SGHTA and CDR2 is FQGNSA. The trim removed 1 base at V and 10 bases at J, leaving 7 bases unmatched. The CDR3 has 14 amino acids. The sample taken for sequencing was memory CD4+ T cells from blood. V usage is TRBV7-2 and J usage is TRBJ2-3, with TRBD2 matching 8 bases. The TCR comes from a female donor in good health, serving as a healthy control. This CDR3 reads CASSLVRGGVAQYF. As DNA, the CDR3 is TGTGCCAGCAGCTTAGTACGGGGGGGGGTTGCGCAGTATTTT.